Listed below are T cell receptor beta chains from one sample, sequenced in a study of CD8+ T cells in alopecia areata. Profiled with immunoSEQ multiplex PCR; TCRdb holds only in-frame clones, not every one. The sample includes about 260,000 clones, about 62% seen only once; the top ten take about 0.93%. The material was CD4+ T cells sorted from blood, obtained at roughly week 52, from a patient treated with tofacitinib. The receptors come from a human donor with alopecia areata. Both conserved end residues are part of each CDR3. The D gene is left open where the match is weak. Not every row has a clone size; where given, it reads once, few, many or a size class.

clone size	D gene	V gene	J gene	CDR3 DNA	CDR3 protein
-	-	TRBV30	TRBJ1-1	TGTGCCTGGAGTGGGCAGGGGTTCCTTATGAACACTGAAGCTTTCTTT	CAWSGQGFLMNTEAFF
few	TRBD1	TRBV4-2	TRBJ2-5	TGTGCCAGCAGCCAAGTTAAACAGGGGGCAACGGAGACCCAGTACTTC	CASSQVKQGATETQYF
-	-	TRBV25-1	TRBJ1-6	TGTGCCAGCCGGAGGGGCAGGGATTCACCCCTCCACTTT	CASRRGRDSPLHF
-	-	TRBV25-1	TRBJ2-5	TGTGCCAGCAGTGAAGAGGTTCGGGGGGAGACCCAGTACTTC	CASSEEVRGETQYF
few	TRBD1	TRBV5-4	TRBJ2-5	TGTGCCAGCAGCCCCGGGACAGGGAATCACCAAGAGACCCAGTACTTC	CASSPGTGNHQETQYF
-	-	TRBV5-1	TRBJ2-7	TGCGCCAGCAGCTTGGGCAGGGATTACGAGCAGTACTTC	CASSLGRDYEQYF
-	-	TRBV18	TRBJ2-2	TGTGCCAGCTCACCACTCGGACAACTTACCGGGGAGCTGTTTTTT	CASSPLGQLTGELFF
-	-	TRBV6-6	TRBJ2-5	TGTGCCAGCAGTCCCAGGGAGACCCAGTACTTC	CASSPRETQYF
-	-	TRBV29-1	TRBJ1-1	TGCAGCGTTGATCGCCCGTTGGTCGGGAACACTGAAGCTTTCTTT	CSVDRPLVGNTEAFF
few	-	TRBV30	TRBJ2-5	TGTGCCATAACAGGGGAGACCCAGTACTTC	CAITGETQYF
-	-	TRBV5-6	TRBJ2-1	TGTGCCAGCAGCTTGGTGCGATACTCCTACAATGAGCAGTTCTTC	CASSLVRYSYNEQFF
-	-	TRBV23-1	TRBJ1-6	TGCGCCAGCAGTCAATGGGAGTATAATTCACCCCTCCACTTT	CASSQWEYNSPLHF
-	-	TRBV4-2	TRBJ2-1	TGTGCCAGCAGCCAGGGGGCCAGCTCCTACAATGAGCAGTTCTTC	CASSQGASSYNEQFF
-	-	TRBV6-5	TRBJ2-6	TGTGCCAGCAGTCCCAAGGGATCTGGGGCCAACGTCCTGACTTTC	CASSPKGSGANVLTF
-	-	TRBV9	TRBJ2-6	TGTGCCAGCAGCGTATCAGACACTGGGGCCAACGTCCTGACTTTC	CASSVSDTGANVLTF
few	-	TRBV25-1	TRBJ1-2	TGTGCCAGCAGTAGACCAGGCGCCGGTTATGGCTACACCTTC	CASSRPGAGYGYTF
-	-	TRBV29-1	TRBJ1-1	TGCAGCGTCTTAGGGAACACTGAAGCTTTCTTT	CSVLGNTEAFF
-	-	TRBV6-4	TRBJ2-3	TGTGCCAGCAGTCTTAGAGTTACAGATACGCAGTATTTT	CASSLRVTDTQYF
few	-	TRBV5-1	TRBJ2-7	TGCGCCAGCTACACAGGGAGCGAGCAGTACTTC	CASYTGSEQYF
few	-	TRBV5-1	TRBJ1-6	TGCGCCAGCAGTGGGGGAGCTGGCGATTCACCCCTCCACTTT	CASSGGAGDSPLHF
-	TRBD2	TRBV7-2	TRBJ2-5	TGTGCCAGCAGCATGAGACTAGCGGGGGAAGAGACCCAGTACTTC	CASSMRLAGEETQYF
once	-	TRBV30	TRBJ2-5	TGTGCCTGGAGGAGGGAACCCCAAGAGACCCAGTACTTC	CAWRREPQETQYF
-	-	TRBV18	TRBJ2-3	TGTGCCAGCTCCCCAGACGGGCCGTCCCCATATTTT	CASSPDGPSPYF
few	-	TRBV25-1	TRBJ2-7	TGTGCCAGCAGTGAATCCCATAGAGACGAGCAGTACTTC	CASSESHRDEQYF
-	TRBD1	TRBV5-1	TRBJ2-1	TGCGCCAGCAGCTTTGACAGGGGGAATGAGCAGTTCTTC	CASSFDRGNEQFF
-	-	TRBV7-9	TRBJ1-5	TGTGCCAGCAGCCCAACGGGGGTCCAGCCCCAGCATTTT	CASSPTGVQPQHF
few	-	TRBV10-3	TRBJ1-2	TGTGCCATCAGTGTGGCAGGGCCAGGGAGCGGCTACACCTTC	CAISVAGPGSGYTF
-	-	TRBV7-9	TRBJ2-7	TGTGCCAGCAGCGCGCAGGGATACGTCAACTTC	CASSAQGYVNF
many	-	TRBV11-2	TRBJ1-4	TGTGCCAGCAGCTCATCCTATGGCCGGAGCCCTCAAGGGGAAAAACTGTTTTTT	CASSSSYGRSPQGEKLFF
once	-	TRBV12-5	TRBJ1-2	TGTGCTAGTGGTTTGGATGTGGGAGGCTACACCTTC	CASGLDVGGYTF
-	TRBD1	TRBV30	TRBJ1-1	TGTGCCTGGAGCACCACAGAAGGGGACAGGGGGACGGAAGCTTTCTTT	CAWSTTEGDRGTEAFF
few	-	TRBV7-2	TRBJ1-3	TGTGCCAGCAGCCCGCAGGGGAACACCATATATTTT	CASSPQGNTIYF
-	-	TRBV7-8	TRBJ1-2	TGTGCCAGCAGCTTAGCGCATCGCGACTATGGCTACACCTTC	CASSLAHRDYGYTF
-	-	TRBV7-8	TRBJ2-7	TGTGCCAGCAGCTCCCGGGGCCATAGCTCCTACGAGCAGTACTTC	CASSSRGHSSYEQYF
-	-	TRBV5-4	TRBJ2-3	TGTGCCAGCAGCCCGCAAGGCACAGATACGCAGTATTTT	CASSPQGTDTQYF
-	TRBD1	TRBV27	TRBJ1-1	TGTGCCAGCAGCCACTCCGGGACAGGGGCTTTCTTT	CASSHSGTGAFF
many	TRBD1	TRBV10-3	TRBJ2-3	TGTGCCATCAGTGAAGTTGGGACAGGGCAAGATACGCAGTATTTT	CAISEVGTGQDTQYF